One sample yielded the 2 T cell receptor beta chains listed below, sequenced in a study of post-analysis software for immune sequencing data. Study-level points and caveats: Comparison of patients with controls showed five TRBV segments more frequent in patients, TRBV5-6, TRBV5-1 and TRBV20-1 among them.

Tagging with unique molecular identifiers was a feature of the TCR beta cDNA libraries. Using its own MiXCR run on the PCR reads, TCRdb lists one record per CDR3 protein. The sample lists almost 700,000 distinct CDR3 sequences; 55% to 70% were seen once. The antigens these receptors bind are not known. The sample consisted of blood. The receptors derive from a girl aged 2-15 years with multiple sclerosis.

Here the CDR3 DNA reads TGTGCCAGCAGCTTTGGATGGAACACTGAAGCTTTCTTT. It codes for CASSFGWNTEAFF. V is TRBV7-9 and J is TRBJ1-1; D gene ambiguous. V was shortened by 3 bases and J by 1 base, with 6 bases between the two germline ends. The CDR3 contains 13 residues. The germline gives CDR1 SEHNR, CDR2 FQNEAQ (reference sequence).

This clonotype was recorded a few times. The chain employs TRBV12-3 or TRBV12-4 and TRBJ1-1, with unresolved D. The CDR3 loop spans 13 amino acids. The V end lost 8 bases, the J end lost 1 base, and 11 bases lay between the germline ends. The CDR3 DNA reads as TGTGCCAGCGGCCAAACCCAGAACACTGAAGCTTTCTTT. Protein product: CASGQTQNTEAFF.